These T cell receptor beta chains were read from a single sample in a study of CD8 T cells in ankylosing spondylitis. TCRdb re-called the 5' RACE reads with MiXCR, one entry per CDR3 protein. The sample consists of fewer than 750,000 distinct CDR3 sequences, about 20% of them appearing once. The specimen was blood, either unsorted or a sorted T cell fraction (not recorded which). These receptors came from a male donor with ankylosing spondylitis. CDR3s include the opening cysteine and the closing phenylalanine or tryptophan. D genes are given only for firm matches.

>15|-|TRBV5-1
CASRRQERGHTEAFF
>16|-|TRBV3-1
CASSPLGWDLHYEQYF
>13|-|TRBV7-8
CASSPTEYNEQFF
>14|-|TRBV10-3
CATSAGSTNEKLFF
>13|TRBD2|TRBV7-8
CASSPSSGNTQYF
>16|TRBD1|TRBV6-1
CASSQDRGRGTDTQYF
>11|TRBD1|TRBV30
CAWGTGRGYTF
>15|TRBD2|TRBV4-3
CASSLGTSGRYEQYF
>15|TRBD1|TRBV25-1
CASSPRGLFWGEAFF
>17|-|TRBV4-3
CASSQDLAGTGANVLTF
>18|TRBD2|TRBV4-2
CASSQVPSGAGKTGELFF
>13|-|TRBV12-3/TRBV12-4
CASSLEGVGGYTF
>13|-|TRBV2
CASSQRRDNGYTF
>15|TRBD2|TRBV12-3/TRBV12-4
CASSWGLAGTYEQYF
>16|-|TRBV12-3/TRBV12-4
CASTSHGGAFGNTIYF
>16|TRBD2|TRBV20-1
CSAKSSGGGPTDTQYF
>17|-|TRBV21-1
CASSLPRSERISYEQYF
>15|TRBD2|TRBV28
CASSSSGSGGETQYF
>16|-|TRBV29-1
CSASQPRASSYNEQFF
>16|-|TRBV7-2
CASSVYRDMVSNEQFF
>14|-|TRBV7-2
CASRIPGGTDTQYF
>15|-|TRBV7-3
CASSSSPGAQETQYF
>16|TRBD2|TRBV12-3/TRBV12-4
CASSLAGVGFYNEQFF
>16|TRBD1|TRBV15
CATSRVPDRTNYGYTF
>14|-|TRBV6-1
CASTTGQLNTEAFF
>14|TRBD1|TRBV5-1
CASSPWDRNTEAFF
>14|TRBD2|TRBV12-3/TRBV12-4
CAGAGGGNTGELFF
>14|-|TRBV6-1
CASRRMTPNNEQFF
>13|-|TRBV5-1
CATSALNQETQYF
>13|TRBD1|TRBV20-1
CSAPRDRSYEQYF
>12|-|TRBV12-3/TRBV12-4
CASRLGWGTQYF
>13|-|TRBV4-1
CASSQGLPRGYTF
>13|-|TRBV27
CASSGLANTEAFF
>17|-|TRBV11-2
CASSSHGGADGYNEQFF
>15|-|TRBV12-3/TRBV12-4
CASSPSSVINSPLHF
>14|-|TRBV12-3/TRBV12-4
CASSRPQLPLEQYF
>14|TRBD1|TRBV27
CASSLSWTGYGYTF
>17|-|TRBV4-1
CASSYGGGRRRGDTQYF
>15|-|TRBV12-3/TRBV12-4
CASSPQGTHIDTQYF
>13|-|TRBV29-1
CSVLDSLYTEAFF